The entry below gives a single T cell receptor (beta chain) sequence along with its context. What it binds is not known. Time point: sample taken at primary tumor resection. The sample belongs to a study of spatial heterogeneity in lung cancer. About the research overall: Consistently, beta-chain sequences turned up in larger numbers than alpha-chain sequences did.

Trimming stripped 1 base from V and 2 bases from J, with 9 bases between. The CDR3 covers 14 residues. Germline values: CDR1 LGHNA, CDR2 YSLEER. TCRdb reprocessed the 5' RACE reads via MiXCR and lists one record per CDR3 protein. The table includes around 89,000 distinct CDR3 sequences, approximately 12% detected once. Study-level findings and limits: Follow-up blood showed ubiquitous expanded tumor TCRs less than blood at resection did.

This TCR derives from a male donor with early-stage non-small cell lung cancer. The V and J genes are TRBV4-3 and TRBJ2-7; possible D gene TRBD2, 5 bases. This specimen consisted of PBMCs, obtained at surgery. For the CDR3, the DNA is TGCGCCAGCAGCCAAGTTTTCGGGACCTACGAGCAGTACTTC. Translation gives CASSQVFGTYEQYF.